The 19 T cell receptor beta chains in this list originate from one sample, sequenced in a study of OX40 agonist ivuxolimab in advanced cancers. Profiled with immunoSEQ multiplex PCR; TCRdb holds only in-frame clones, not every one. The sample holds about 12,000 clones, about 81% seen once. The sample was CD4+ or CD8+ T cells sorted from blood, taken in a trial of the OX40 agonist ivuxolimab. These receptors were collected from an adult with an advanced solid tumor such as melanoma, head and neck, liver or kidney cancer.

The CDR3 DNA reads TGTGCCAGCAGTTACACCATATCAGGAACTCAAGAGACCCAGTACTTC. Translation gives CASSYTISGTQETQYF. The chain joins TRBV6-6 to TRBJ2-5; D call uncertain. This CDR3 is 16 amino acids long. V was pared by 2 bases and J by 2 bases, with 15 bases between. Per the germline V gene, CDR1 is MNHNY and CDR2 is SVGAGI (reference sequence).

The V gene is TRBV28, the J gene TRBJ1-1; D may be TRBD1 (5 bases). This CDR3 is built from 13 residues. CDR1 MDHEN and CDR2 SYDVKM come from the germline V gene. The germline V and J ends were trimmed by 3 bases and 5 bases, with 10 bases remaining between them. CDR3 in DNA: TGTGCCAGCAGTTTTGAGGGGAGGACTGAAGCTTTCTTT. Its translation: CASSFEGRTEAFF.

The chain links TRBV6-5 to TRBJ1-1; D is unclear. Germline V CDR1 and CDR2: MNHEY, SVGAGI. The CDR3 covers 11 residues. V lost 6 bases and J lost 8, with 10 bases in between. The CDR3, as DNA: TGTGCCAGCAGCGCTGGAGGGGAAGCTTTCTTT. It encodes CASSAGGEAFF.

The chain joins TRBV6-5 to TRBJ1-2; D call uncertain. CDR1 is MNHEY and CDR2 is SVGAGI in the germline V gene. The CDR3 consists of 15 residues. Deletions cut 6 bases from V and 3 bases from J, with 17 bases between. The CDR3 spells CASSPITERDYGYTF. DNA for the CDR3: TGTGCCAGCAGCCCGATTACAGAACGGGACTATGGCTACACCTTC.

V gene TRBV7-2 combines with J gene TRBJ2-1, with TRBD2 matching 9 bases. J lost 3 bases, V lost 1 base, and 1 base had no gene match. The CDR3 spans 15 residues. The V gene's germline CDR1 is SGHTA and CDR2 FQGNSA. DNA for the CDR3: TGTGCCAGCAGCTTAGGACTAGCGGTCTACAATGAGCAGTTCTTC. Protein sequence: CASSLGLAVYNEQFF.

The V call is TRBV19, the J call TRBJ2-7; 9 bases align to TRBD1. Germline V CDR1 and CDR2: LNHDA, SQIVND (reference sequence). The CDR3 is made up of 14 amino acids. The junction had 6 bases not matched to a gene; V was cut back by 4 bases and J by 5 bases. CDR3: CASSSGDREDEQYF. For the CDR3, the DNA is TGTGCCAGTAGTAGCGGGGACAGGGAAGACGAGCAGTACTTC.

This clone appeared a few times. The rearrangement links TRBV27 to TRBJ1-5; D is unresolved. Germline CDR1 MNHEY, CDR2 SMNVEV (reference sequence). V gave up 4 bases and J gave up 2 bases, with 9 bases separating them. There are 14 residues in the CDR3. CDR3 in DNA: TGTGCCAGCAGTTCCCTAAGAGGCAATCAGCCCCAGCATTTT. Translating gives CASSSLRGNQPQHF.

This clone was detected once. The rearrangement uses TRBV28 and TRBJ2-7; D tentatively reads TRBD1 or TRBD2 (5 bases each). V was shortened by 6 bases and J by 0 bases, with 9 bases between the two germline ends. CDR1 is MDHEN and CDR2 is SYDVKM in the germline V gene. This CDR3 is built from 13 residues. The CDR3 protein is CASRGRTSYEQYF. The CDR3, as DNA: TGTGCCAGCAGGGGACGGACCTCCTACGAGCAGTACTTC.

The chain employs TRBV4-3 and TRBJ2-7; 7 positions match TRBD2. V shed 4 bases and J 0 bases; nucleotides not matched to a gene: 6. Germline-derived CDR1 and CDR2 are LGHNA and YSLEER. This CDR3 region has 15 residues. DNA of the CDR3: TGCGCCAGCAGCCGTCTAGCGGAAAGCTCCTACGAGCAGTACTTC. Translated, it gives CASSRLAESSYEQYF.

This clone was found a few times. The gene calls are TRBV11-3 and TRBJ2-7; 7 bases agree with TRBD2. V was pared by 0 bases and J by 0 bases, with 11 bases of the junction left unmatched. The CDR3 loop spans 18 amino acids. Per the germline V gene, CDR1 is SGHNT and CDR2 is YENEEA. CDR3 sequence (DNA): TGTGCCAGCAGCTTAGATCTAGAGGGGACTATATTCTCCTACGAGCAGTACTTC. It yields the protein CASSLDLEGTIFSYEQYF.

This chain links TRBV7-8 with TRBJ2-7; D remains ambiguous. Germline V gene lookup returns CDR1 SGHVS and CDR2 FQNEAQ. This CDR3 is built from 15 residues. Deletions cut 1 base from V and 3 bases from J, with 13 bases between. The DNA of the CDR3 is TGTGCCAGCAGCTTAGAGTCTTCACCTAACTACGAGCAGTACTTC. This translates into CASSLESSPNYEQYF. Combining the CDR3 with reference TRBV7-8 and TRBJ2-7 gives the whole variable domain GAGVSQSPRYKVAKRGQDVALRCDPISGHVSLFWYQQALGQGPEFLTYFQNEAQLDKSGLPSDRFFAERPEGSVSTLKIQRTQQEDSAVYLCASSLESSPNYEQYFGPGTRLTVT.

V usage is TRBV6-6 and J usage is TRBJ1-1; D may be TRBD1 (5 bases). This CDR3 has 13 amino acids. The V end was cut by 5 bases, the J end by 3 bases, with 10 bases between. Germline values: CDR1 MNHNY, CDR2 SVGAGI (reference sequence). The CDR3 loop reads CASSRQTDTEAFF. CDR3 nucleotides: TGTGCCAGCAGTAGACAGACGGACACTGAAGCTTTCTTT.

This chain links TRBV6-5 with TRBJ2-7; D perhaps matches TRBD2 (5 bases). Germline V gene lookup returns CDR1 MNHEY and CDR2 SVGAGI. Trimming removed 7 bases from V and 0 bases from J, with 10 bases in between. The CDR3 length is 13 residues. The CDR3: CASNKLASYEQYF. CDR3 bases: TGTGCCAGCAACAAGCTAGCCTCCTACGAGCAGTACTTC.

The chain has TRBV5-4 and TRBJ1-1; the match to TRBD1 covers 9 bases. The CDR3 totals 15 residues. In germline, CDR1 is SGHNT, CDR2 YYREEE (reference sequence). The junction had 2 bases not matched to a gene; V was cut back by 0 bases and J by 2 bases. For the CDR3, the DNA is TGTGCCAGCAGCTTGGGGACAGGGGCTAACACTGAAGCTTTCTTT. Translated: CASSLGTGANTEAFF.

This clone was counted between two and nine times. This chain connects TRBV5-4 to TRBJ2-7; possibly TRBD2 for D (6 bases). The V end was cut by 0 bases, the J end by 6 bases, with 13 bases between. This CDR3 is built from 14 residues. Germline V CDR1 and CDR2: SGHNT, YYREEE (reference sequence). The CDR3 coding sequence is TGTGCCAGCAGCTTGGAGGGACTGGTGGGCGAGCAGTACTTC. It is translated as CASSLEGLVGEQYF. The variable domain in full, with the rest retrieved from reference TRBV5-4 and TRBJ2-7, is ETGVTQSPTHLIKTRGQQVTLRCSSQSGHNTVSWYQQALGQGPQFIFQYYREEENGRGNFPPRFSGLQFPNYSSELNVNALELDDSALYLCASSLEGLVGEQYFGPGTRLTVT.

This clone was seen just once. The chain has TRBV7-9 and TRBJ2-7; possibly TRBD2 for D (5 bases). Germline V CDR1 and CDR2: SEHNR, FQNEAQ (reference sequence). V lost 4 bases and J lost 3, with 7 bases in between. The CDR3 has 12 amino acids. Here the CDR3 reads CASSSEGYEQYF. DNA of the CDR3: TGTGCCAGCAGCTCCGAGGGCTACGAGCAGTACTTC.

This chain links TRBV7-9 with TRBJ2-3; D gene ambiguous. Deletions cut 3 bases from V and 3 bases from J, with 1 base between. Per germline, CDR1 SEHNR and CDR2 FQNEAQ (reference sequence). CDR3 size: 11 residues. In nucleotides, the CDR3 is TGTGCCAGCAGCTTTACAGATACGCAGTATTTT. Translation gives CASSFTDTQYF.

This chain uses TRBV6-9 with TRBJ2-5; D may be TRBD2 (6 bases). The length of the CDR3 is 14 residues. Germline V lookup: CDR1 MNHGY, CDR2 SVAAGI. The ends were cut back, 3 bases at V and 5 bases at J, with 13 bases in the middle. CDR3 bases: TGTGCCAGCAGTTACTCCGGGAGCCGGGAGACCCAGTACTTC. Translated, it gives CASSYSGSRETQYF.

The rearrangement joins TRBV7-9 to TRBJ2-1; unclear D gene. The CDR3 has 15 residues. The germline V gene encodes CDR1 SEHNR and CDR2 FQNEAQ (reference sequence). Trimming took off 2 bases at V and 3 bases at J, with 11 bases between the two ends. CDR3 residues: CASSLSSQNYNEQFF. The DNA for the CDR3 is TGTGCCAGCAGCTTATCCTCTCAAAACTACAATGAGCAGTTCTTC.